A selection of T cell receptor beta chains follows, all from one sample in a study of shared clonotypes between healthy human individuals. TCRdb's copy holds only in-frame clones and misses some; the assay was immunoSEQ multiplex PCR. Altogether hundreds of thousands of clones are present, about two thirds being singletons, with the ten largest covering under 2%. Material for sequencing was memory CD4+ T cells sorted from blood. These receptors originate from a woman aged 30 to 39 in good health. Each CDR3 is given with its conserved first and last residue. The D gene is left open where the match is weak. Size tells how often a clone was seen (once, few, many) or the class of an expanded clone, and some rows leave it out.

v_gene	abundance	j_gene	d_gene	CDR3aa	CDR3nt
TRBV7-8	-	TRBJ2-2	-	CASSLTANTGELFF	TGTGCCAGCAGCTTAACAGCCAACACCGGGGAGCTGTTTTTT
TRBV28	few	TRBJ2-1	-	CASSFPGGEQFF	TGTGCCAGCAGTTTCCCCGGGGGTGAGCAGTTCTTC
TRBV5-1	once	TRBJ2-5	-	CASSPGNLQETQYF	TGCGCCAGCAGCCCAGGAAATTTACAAGAGACCCAGTACTTC
TRBV7-2	-	TRBJ2-5	-	CASSLDRETQYF	TGTGCCAGCAGCTTAGACAGAGAGACCCAGTACTTC
TRBV6-5	few	TRBJ1-4	-	CATGAPDSPWEKLFF	TGTGCCACCGGAGCCCCCGACAGCCCGTGGGAAAAACTGTTTTTT
TRBV19	-	TRBJ2-3	-	CASIGRRGTDTQYF	TGTGCCAGTATAGGGAGGCGCGGGACAGATACGCAGTATTTT
TRBV11-2	few	TRBJ2-2	-	CASSFKRARGTGELFF	TGTGCCAGCAGCTTTAAGAGAGCTCGAGGCACCGGGGAGCTGTTTTTT
TRBV28	-	TRBJ2-1	-	CASSYSGASYNEQFF	TGTGCCAGCAGCTACAGCGGAGCTTCCTACAATGAGCAGTTCTTC
TRBV4-1	once	TRBJ1-2	TRBD1	CASSQWTGALGGYTF	TGCGCCAGCAGCCAATGGACAGGGGCCCTGGGGGGCTACACCTTC
TRBV28	-	TRBJ1-5	-	CASRGSGFYQPQHF	TGTGCCAGCAGGGGGTCAGGGTTCTATCAGCCCCAGCATTTT
TRBV5-6	-	TRBJ1-4	-	CASSLSSNEKLFF	TGTGCCAGCAGCTTAAGTAGCAATGAAAAACTGTTTTTT
TRBV28	-	TRBJ1-2	TRBD1	CASRDLRGTLSLNYGYTF	TGTGCCAGCAGAGACCTCAGGGGGACCCTCTCCCTAAACTATGGCTACACCTTC
TRBV29-1	-	TRBJ2-1	TRBD1	CSVFSTGNEQFF	TGCAGCGTTTTCTCGACAGGGAATGAGCAGTTCTTC
TRBV4-1	-	TRBJ2-1	-	CASSQDRSGWRDEQFF	TGCGCCAGCAGCCAAGACAGGTCGGGGTGGAGGGATGAGCAGTTCTTC
TRBV5-1	-	TRBJ2-1	TRBD2	CASSLGTSGKSSYNEQFF	TGCGCCAGCAGCTTGGGAACTAGCGGGAAGAGCTCCTACAATGAGCAGTTCTTC
TRBV15	-	TRBJ2-5	TRBD2	CATARRGQETQYF	TGTGCCACAGCCAGGCGGGGGCAAGAGACCCAGTACTTC
TRBV30	-	TRBJ2-3	-	CAWKRGGTDTQYF	TGTGCCTGGAAACGAGGGGGCACAGATACGCAGTATTTT
TRBV7-8	-	TRBJ2-7	-	CASSLVPQGEQYF	TGTGCCAGCAGCTTAGTACCCCAGGGTGAGCAGTACTTC
TRBV19	-	TRBJ1-2	-	CASSITPRQDGYTF	TGTGCCAGTAGTATTACCCCTCGACAAGATGGCTACACCTTC
TRBV6-4	once	TRBJ2-7	-	CASSASGYEQYF	TGTGCCAGCAGTGCGTCCGGCTACGAGCAGTACTTC
TRBV11-1	once	TRBJ1-4	TRBD1	CASSFEQGAATNEKLFF	TGTGCCAGCAGCTTCGAACAGGGGGCGGCAACTAATGAAAAACTGTTTTTT
TRBV25-1	-	TRBJ2-3	-	CASSELGGLSTDTQYF	TGTGCCAGCAGTGAATTGGGCGGCCTCAGCACAGATACGCAGTATTTT
TRBV25-1	-	TRBJ2-1	-	CASSESRGSSVGEQFF	TGTGCCAGCAGCGAAAGTAGGGGGTCGTCGGTGGGTGAGCAGTTCTTC
TRBV19	-	TRBJ1-5	-	CASSMIGRDFNQPQHF	TGTGCCAGTAGTATGATTGGCAGAGACTTCAATCAGCCCCAGCATTTT
TRBV6-6	few	TRBJ1-4	-	CAVSPTYNEKLFF	TGTGCTGTGTCGCCGACCTATAATGAAAAACTGTTTTTT
TRBV9	-	TRBJ2-2	-	CASSVSGTGELFF	TGTGCCAGCAGCGTATCCGGGACCGGGGAGCTGTTTTTT
TRBV4-1	-	TRBJ2-1	-	CASSQEGIYGKQFF	TGCGCCAGCAGCCAAGAGGGAATCTATGGTAAGCAGTTCTTC
TRBV5-1	-	TRBJ2-3	-	CASSFRQRTDTQYF	TGCGCCAGCAGCTTTCGACAGCGCACAGATACGCAGTATTTT
TRBV7-2	many	TRBJ2-6	TRBD1	CASSSSGTGYSGANVLTF	TGTGCCAGCAGCTCATCCGGGACAGGATACTCTGGGGCCAACGTCCTGACTTTC
TRBV9	-	TRBJ2-7	TRBD2	CASSVEASGGFGQYF	TGTGCCAGCAGCGTAGAAGCTAGCGGGGGTTTCGGGCAGTACTTC
TRBV7-2	few	TRBJ2-3	TRBD1	CASSFVSQGADTQYF	TGTGCCAGCAGCTTCGTGTCACAGGGGGCGGATACGCAGTATTTT
TRBV5-1	-	TRBJ1-3	-	CASSHGTDGNTIYF	TGCGCCAGCAGCCACGGGACCGACGGAAACACCATATATTTT
TRBV19	-	TRBJ1-5	-	CATLQVGGPQHF	TGTGCCACCCTACAGGTTGGTGGGCCCCAGCATTTT
TRBV9	-	TRBJ2-2	-	CASSPTDRYTGELFF	TGTGCCAGCAGCCCAACGGACAGATACACCGGGGAGCTGTTTTTT
TRBV29-1	many	TRBJ1-2	-	CSVPTMDLPSGYTF	TGCAGCGTTCCAACCATGGACCTACCCTCCGGCTACACCTTC
TRBV10-2	-	TRBJ2-7	TRBD2	CASSEFLAGALFYEQYF	TGCGCCAGCAGTGAGTTCCTAGCGGGAGCCCTTTTCTACGAGCAGTACTTC
TRBV5-4	-	TRBJ2-7	TRBD1	CASSTGTAKSYEQYF	TGTGCCAGCAGCACCGGGACAGCTAAATCCTACGAGCAGTACTTC
TRBV2	few	TRBJ2-7	-	CASREDGSEQYF	TGTGCCAGCAGGGAGGACGGTTCCGAGCAGTACTTC
TRBV2	once	TRBJ1-2	-	CASSRTVGGYTF	TGTGCCAGCAGCAGGACAGTTGGGGGCTACACCTTC
TRBV19	-	TRBJ1-5	-	CASNGGLGYSNQPQHF	TGTGCCAGTAATGGGGGGTTAGGGTATAGCAATCAGCCCCAGCATTTT
TRBV6-1	-	TRBJ2-7	-	CATPPGPHLSYEQYF	TGTGCCACCCCACCGGGCCCCCATTTATCCTACGAGCAGTACTTC
TRBV5-4	-	TRBJ2-2	-	CASSSKAGSPANTGELFF	TGTGCCAGCAGCTCAAAAGCGGGCAGCCCCGCGAACACCGGGGAGCTGTTTTTT
TRBV27	many	TRBJ2-5	TRBD2	CASSLGLAGGGQETQYF	TGTGCCAGCAGTTTGGGTCTAGCGGGAGGGGGGCAAGAGACCCAGTACTTC
TRBV27	-	TRBJ2-7	TRBD2	CASSRLAGVDWYF	TGTGCCAGCAGTAGGCTAGCGGGAGTAGATTGGTACTTC
TRBV9	-	TRBJ2-3	-	CASGDSLSTDTQYF	TGTGCCAGCGGTGATAGCTTAAGCACAGATACGCAGTATTTT
TRBV27	-	TRBJ2-6	-	CASSQVRGGANVLTF	TGTGCCAGCAGTCAAGTCCGGGGAGGGGCCAACGTCCTGACTTTC
TRBV27	-	TRBJ1-5	-	CASSWSVQPQHF	TGTGCCAGCAGTTGGTCAGTGCAGCCCCAGCATTTT
TRBV5-4	few	TRBJ1-1	TRBD1	CASSETGVGYTEAFF	TGTGCCAGCAGCGAGACAGGGGTGGGGTACACTGAAGCTTTCTTT